This TCR beta chain appears in the sequencing data of a study of T cells after posttransplantation cyclophosphamide (dated by TCRdb to 2016 to 2017). Regarding the research as a whole: Using TRB sequencing, the study followed how the T cell repertoire reconstituted after myeloablative bone marrow transplantation in which posttransplantation cyclophosphamide served as GVHD prophylaxis. Samples from about 37 PTCy-treated patients and roughly 17 related bone marrow donors of those patients were subjected to antigen receptor sequencing. Blood from every one of the roughly 33 PTCy patients who had 1-year posttransplant specimens underwent TRB sequencing. In 3 patients, up to about 3 additional blood samples taken between 2 and 5.2 years after transplant also underwent TRB sequencing, as did pretransplant blood from a handful of patients. TRA and TRB clonality were tightly correlated in several samples, so subsequent TCR analyses focused on TRB only. Public TRB sequences were searched against a database of over 3,500 sequences associated with responses to pathogens, tumor antigens, self-antigens and alloantigens. Overall study outcomes, separate from this receptor: Donor-recipient similarity was low at 1-2 months but increased during the first year, and donor CD8+ memory clones often dominated later blood repertoires. Across 35 to 45 patients, TRB clonality was highly associated with recipient CMV seropositivity and CMV reactivation, and diversity in PTCy patients was similar to diversity in CNI/methotrexate controls. The TRB repertoires of T cells infiltrating skin or the GI tract showed only limited overlap with the TRB repertoires found in blood.

Comments on this clone: This clone's antigen is unknown. The input lacks base qualities; no much larger clone sits a single base away. This CDR3 is also generated by other DNA sequences in the sample.

CDR1 and CDR2 (ENHRY, SYGVKD) derive from the germline V gene. Including the terminal cysteine and phenylalanine, the CDR3 comprises 12 residues. Only CDR3 DNA is held: 36 bases, read in frame from base 1. Trimming costs V 6 bases and J 3 bases, and their ends lie 8 bases apart. TRB sequencing used genomic DNA with the immunoSEQ assay at survey resolution or the hsTCRB kit. The authors processed their data as follows. The immunoSEQ software handled the initial read processing, while the LymphoSeq R package was used for the repertoire analyses. Clonality was computed as 1 minus normalized Shannon entropy; Gini coefficient was also calculated for each TRB dataset. Phenotypes of unsorted samples were inferred by mapping TRB sequences from sorted subsets of the recipient or donor onto unsorted samples of the same recipient. TCRdb carries this immuneACCESS record with in-frame sequences only. Its versions omit some clonotypes, under half of them owing to an unresolved V gene in the studies checked, with the rest unexplained. From that table come the V and J calls and clone size; the DNA was used to work out D and trimming. Counted in this sample were about 6,800 clones; 92% of them appeared once. The ten largest clones capture around an eighth of the sample.

The treatment or condition tag for this specimen amounts to: high-dose cyclophosphamide on days +3 and +4 as single-agent GVHD prophylaxis. For conditioning, the PTCy patients got busulfan and fludarabine, then a related or unrelated marrow graft, followed by cyclophosphamide on days +3 and +4. PTCy-treated patients came from a prospective multi-institutional clinical trial. Peripheral blood and bone marrow mononuclear cells were isolated by Ficoll-Hypaque density centrifugation and cryopreserved. This sequence uses TRBV10-3 and TRBJ1-2; perhaps TRBD1 is the D gene, with 5 bases matching. The sequenced sample was PBMCs, obtained about 1,500 days after allogeneic stem cell transplant with posttransplant cyclophosphamide. This TCR came from a female patient in her fifties or sixties who received an allogeneic stem cell transplant from a related donor, was CMV-positive, and had no GVHD. After a transplant, some T cells may be of graft donor origin. Here the CDR3 is given as CAIREGDYGYTF. The DNA sequence is as follows: TGTGCCATCAGGGAAGGGGACTATGGCTACACCTTC.